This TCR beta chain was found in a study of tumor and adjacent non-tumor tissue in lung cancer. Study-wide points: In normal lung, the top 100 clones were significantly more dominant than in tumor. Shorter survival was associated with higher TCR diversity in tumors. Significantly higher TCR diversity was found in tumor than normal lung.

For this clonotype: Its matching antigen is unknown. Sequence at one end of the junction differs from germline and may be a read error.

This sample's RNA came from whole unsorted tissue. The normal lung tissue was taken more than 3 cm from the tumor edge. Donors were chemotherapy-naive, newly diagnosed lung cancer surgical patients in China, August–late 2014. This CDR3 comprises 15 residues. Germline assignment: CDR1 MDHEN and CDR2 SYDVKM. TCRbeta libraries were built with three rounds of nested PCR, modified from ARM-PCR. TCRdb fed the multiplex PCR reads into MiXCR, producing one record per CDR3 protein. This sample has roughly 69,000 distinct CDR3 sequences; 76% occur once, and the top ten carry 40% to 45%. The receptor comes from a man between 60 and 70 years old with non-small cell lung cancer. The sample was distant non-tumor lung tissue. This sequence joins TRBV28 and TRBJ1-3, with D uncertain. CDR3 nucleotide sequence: TGTGCCTGCAGTAATAGCGTACCTAGTGGTAACACCATATATTTT. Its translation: CACSNSVPSGNTIYF.